These 16 T cell receptor beta chains originate from one sample sequenced in a study of human T cells and chemical hapten exposure. As for time point: patch test 1, 2 weeks after DPC sensitization. Treatment defined: therapeutic diphenylcyclopropenone sensitization with weekly scalp DPC. TCRdb reprocessed the RACE reads with MiXCR, giving one entry per CDR3 protein. The sample records approximately 100,000 distinct CDR3 sequences, approximately 11% being singletons. Sequenced material: whole blood, taken in connection with sensitization to the hapten diphenylcyclopropenone (DPC). The receptors shown here come from a woman aged 40 to 55 with alopecia areata. Some clones in this sample may be carry-over from other donors' samples.

J is TRBJ1-1 and V is TRBV18; a possible D gene is TRBD1 (5 bases). The CDR3 sequence is 13 residues long. V was pared by 1 base and J by 5 bases, with 8 bases between. The germline gives CDR1 KGHSH, CDR2 LQKENI. CDR3 loop: CASSPQRGTEAFF. For the CDR3, the DNA is TGTGCCAGCTCACCACAAAGGGGAACTGAAGCTTTCTTT.

The rearrangement links TRBV20-1 to TRBJ1-2, with unresolved D. V gave up 0 bases and J gave up 8 bases, with 22 bases separating them. Germline V lookup: CDR1 DFQATT, CDR2 SNEGSKA (reference sequence). The CDR3 is 16 amino acids. The CDR3 reads CSARDSLGRQQRGYTF. The CDR3 DNA reads as TGCAGTGCTAGAGACTCTCTTGGGCGTCAGCAGCGGGGCTACACCTTC.

A few counts support this clonotype. The rearrangement links TRBV21-1 to TRBJ2-4. TRBV21-1 is a recognized pseudogene. This CDR3 is built from 14 residues. The CDR3 here is CASSKGLGKYIQYF. CDR3 DNA sequence: TGTGCCAGCAGCAAAGGGCTGGGGAAATACATTCAGTACTTC.

In its sample, this clonotype was seen many times. The chain recombines TRBV20-1 with TRBJ2-3; D uncertain. V shed 0 bases and J shed 0 bases, with 16 bases lying between them. Germline-derived CDR1 and CDR2 are DFQATT and SNEGSKA (reference sequence). The CDR3 is 17 residues long. As DNA, the CDR3 is TGCAGTGCTAGAGATCCTACCATATCCCTTAGCACAGATACGCAGTATTTT. It yields the protein CSARDPTISLSTDTQYF.

This clonotype came up many times. This chain uses TRBV29-1 with TRBJ1-5, with D possibly TRBD1 on 5 matching bases. Germline V gene sequence: CDR1 SQVTM, CDR2 ANQGSEA. This CDR3 has 14 residues. The V and J ends lost 6 bases and 4 bases respectively, with 16 bases between them. The CDR3 spells CSVKAGPGNQPQHF. The CDR3 bases are TGCAGCGTAAAAGCGGGGCCGGGGAATCAGCCCCAGCATTTT.

This clonotype was seen a handful of times. The chain carries TRBV6-6 and TRBJ2-2; 10 bases agree with TRBD2. Germline assignment: CDR1 MNHNY and CDR2 SVGAGI (reference sequence). The junction had 15 bases not matched to a gene; V was cut back by 5 bases and J by 3 bases. The length of the CDR3 is 19 residues. CDR3 nucleotide sequence: TGTGCCAGCAGTACCAGCCTCGAGGCTAGCGGGAGTCACACCGGGGAGCTGTTTTTT. Translating gives CASSTSLEASGSHTGELFF.

Only a few counts were recorded for this clonotype. This sequence joins TRBV6-2 or TRBV6-3 and TRBJ1-2; 8 bases line up with TRBD1. Looked up from germline, CDR1 is MNHEY and CDR2 is SVGEGT. With V trimmed by 0 bases and J by 2 bases, 5 bases remained unmatched. The CDR3 covers 16 residues. In DNA form, the CDR3 reads TGTGCCAGCAGTTACTCCGGGACAGGAGTCAACTATGGCTACACCTTC. This translates into CASSYSGTGVNYGYTF.

This clonotype was found a few times. The chain employs TRBV9 and TRBJ2-5; the D gene is possibly TRBD2 (6 bases). V was cut by 2 bases and J by 2 bases, with 13 bases left in between. CDR1 SGDLS and CDR2 YYNGEE come from the germline V gene. The CDR3 extends over 15 amino acids. CDR3 sequence: CASSVDPGTQETQYF. In nucleotides, the CDR3 is TGTGCCAGCAGCGTGGATCCAGGGACTCAAGAGACCCAGTACTTC.

The sample holds a few counts of this clonotype. This sequence joins TRBV6-2 or TRBV6-3 and TRBJ1-5, with unresolved D. Trimming pared 5 bases from V and 6 bases from J, leaving 8 bases between. The CDR3 runs 12 residues. In germline, CDR1 is MNHEY, CDR2 SVGEGT. The CDR3 DNA reads TGTGCCAGCAGTCTACTCCGTCAGCCCCAGCATTTT. This sequence encodes CASSLLRQPQHF.

This clonotype has a handful of counts. This chain connects TRBV12-3 or TRBV12-4 to TRBJ1-6, with 10 bases aligning to TRBD1. This CDR3 contains 15 residues. J gave up 13 bases and V 6 bases, and 12 bases lay outside the gene matches. This CDR3 is CASRAGTGVTTPLHF. In nucleotides, the CDR3 is TGTGCCAGCAGGGCCGGGACAGGGGTGACTACGCCCCTCCACTTT.

This clonotype was found many times. The rearrangement uses TRBV6-2 or TRBV6-3 and TRBJ1-5, with D maybe TRBD1 (6 bases). This CDR3 has 13 amino acids. Looked up from germline, CDR1 is MNHEY and CDR2 is SVGEGT. Deletions cut 10 bases from V and 6 bases from J, with 16 bases between. CDR3 coding DNA: TGTGCCATCGGGACAATAAGCGGTCAGCCCCAGCATTTT. Translation: CAIGTISGQPQHF.

This chain uses TRBV28 with TRBJ2-3; D is possibly TRBD2 (6 bases). Germline V gives CDR1 MDHEN, CDR2 SYDVKM. V lost 5 bases, J lost 2 bases, and 20 bases lay in between. The CDR3 is made up of 17 amino acids. The CDR3 loop reads CASSPRGAGFNTDTQYF. The CDR3, as DNA: TGTGCCAGCAGTCCCCGCGGAGCGGGTTTCAACACAGATACGCAGTATTTT.

This clonotype occurred many times. The rearrangement links TRBV6-5 to TRBJ2-7; D is unresolved. The CDR3 loop spans 13 amino acids. V dropped 4 bases and J dropped 2 bases, with 9 bases sitting between them. Germline loops: CDR1 MNHEY, CDR2 SVGAGI. The CDR3 sequence is CASSSRPTYEQYF. In DNA form, the CDR3 reads TGTGCCAGCAGTTCCCGTCCAACCTACGAGCAGTACTTC.

The chain has TRBV7-6 and TRBJ2-1; D is possibly TRBD2 (5 bases). The V and J ends lost 4 bases and 12 bases respectively, with 19 bases between them. The length of the CDR3 is 14 residues. CDR1 and CDR2 (germline): SGHVS, FNYEAQ. DNA for the CDR3: TGTGCCAGCAGCTCACCGGAGGTCCCCTGGGGGCAGTTCTTC. Its translation is CASSSPEVPWGQFF. Full variable domain (remainder filled in from reference TRBV7-6 and TRBJ2-1): GAGVSQSPRYKVTKRGQDVALRCDPISGHVSLYWYRQALGQGPEFLTYFNYEAQQDKSGLPNDRFSAERPEGSISTLTIQRTEQRDSAMYRCASSSPEVPWGQFFGPGTRLTVL.

At least ten counts were recorded for this clonotype. The genes are TRBV7-2 and TRBJ1-5; 10 positions agree with TRBD1. CDR3 length: 15 amino acids. CDR1 is SGHTA, CDR2 FQGNSA, per germline. V lost 5 bases, J lost 4 bases, and 5 bases stayed unmatched. CDR3 sequence reads: CASSRDRGRNQPQHF. As DNA, the CDR3 is TGTGCCAGCAGCAGAGACAGGGGGCGGAATCAGCCCCAGCATTTT.

This chain uses TRBV9 with TRBJ2-3, with D possibly TRBD2 on 5 matching bases. CDR1 and CDR2 from the germline V gene are SGDLS and YYNGEE. V gave up 3 bases and J gave up 1 base, with 12 bases separating them. This CDR3 has 15 amino acids. The CDR3 DNA reads as TGTGCCAGCAGCGCCCCTAGCAGACGCACAGATACGCAGTATTTT. Translated: CASSAPSRRTDTQYF.